Presented here are 2 T cell receptor beta chains from one specimen sequenced in a study of T-cell memory formation after mild COVID-19. From the 5' RACE reads, TCRdb called clonotypes with MiXCR, one entry per CDR3 protein. This sample has roughly 240,000 distinct CDR3 sequences, with around 15% found just once. The source material was PBMCs or a T cell subset sorted from them (not recorded which). These receptors were taken from a man between 18 and 29 years old who had mild COVID-19 (a few samples of this study predate the infection). Cell type and time point are not known.

V gene TRBV5-1 combines with J gene TRBJ1-1, with D hard to call. Between the trimmed V and J ends, which lost 3 bases and 3 bases, there was a span of 15 bases. This CDR3 spans 15 amino acids. CDR1 SGHRS and CDR2 YFSETQ come from the germline V gene. DNA of the CDR3: TGCGCCAGCAGCTCCCGTCAACTGGGGTACACTGAAGCTTTCTTT. Amino acids: CASSSRQLGYTEAFF.

Here the CDR3 DNA reads TGTGCCAGCAAAGTATCAGGGGCAGAGACCCAGTACTTC. As protein: CASKVSGAETQYF. The rearrangement uses TRBV6-1 and TRBJ2-5; D possibly corresponds to TRBD1 (6 bases). Looked up from germline, CDR1 is MNHNS and CDR2 is SASEGT. The V end lost 7 bases, the J end lost 4 bases, and 13 bases lay between the germline ends. This CDR3 region has 13 residues.